Listed here are 7 T cell receptor beta chains from one sample, sequenced in a study of cytomegalovirus exposure and HLA in healthy donors. PCR primers comprised 60 Vbeta and 13 Jbeta primers. Method: immunoSEQ multiplex PCR; TCRdb's copy keeps in-frame clones and lacks some. The sample lists 150,000 to 200,000 clones; about 85% were seen once. The sequencing input was PBMCs. These receptors originate from a girl aged 10 to 17 in good health and CMV-seropositive.

The rearrangement uses TRBV27 and TRBJ1-2; TRBD1 is a possible D gene (6 bases). The V gene lost 3 bases and the J gene lost 4 bases, with 15 bases spanning the gap. This CDR3 is built from 15 residues. Germline CDR1 is MNHEY and CDR2 is SMNVEV (reference sequence). CDR3 bases: TGTGCCAGCAGTTTTAGGAGTCAGGGGTTCTATGGCTACACCTTC. Its protein product is CASSFRSQGFYGYTF.

The chain is built from TRBV12-5 and TRBJ1-4, with unresolved D. Germline V gene lookup returns CDR1 LGHNT and CDR2 FRNRAP. V lost 3 bases and J 8 bases, leaving 7 bases between the germline ends. This CDR3 has 12 residues. The CDR3 loop reads CASGLGREKLFF. The CDR3 DNA follows: TGTGCTAGTGGTTTAGGGAGGGAAAAACTGTTTTTT.

J is TRBJ1-1 and V is TRBV5-1, with 8 positions matching TRBD1. There are 14 residues in the CDR3. Losses at the gene ends were 4 bases for V and 1 base for J; bases not matched to a gene: 3. Germline V lookup: CDR1 SGHRS, CDR2 YFSETQ. CDR3 sequence reads: CASSGGQANTEAFF. The CDR3, as DNA: TGCGCCAGCAGCGGGGGACAGGCGAACACTGAAGCTTTCTTT.

The chain employs TRBV12-5 and TRBJ2-1, with 10 bases lining up with TRBD2. The ends lost 3 bases at V and 4 bases at J; junction bases unmatched: 12. Per germline, CDR1 LGHNT and CDR2 FRNRAP. The CDR3 spans 18 residues. This chain's CDR3 is CASGFISGRPPYYNEQFF. The CDR3 DNA sequence: TGTGCTAGTGGTTTCATTAGCGGGAGGCCCCCCTATTACAATGAGCAGTTCTTC.

The sample holds one count of this clone. The chain links TRBV29-1 to TRBJ1-2; D is possibly TRBD1 (5 bases). The germline CDR1 and CDR2 sequences are SQVTM and ANQGSEA. This CDR3 contains 13 residues. Trimming cost V 1 base and J 7 bases, with 13 bases left between them. CDR3: CSVEGTQRSGYTF. Here the CDR3 DNA reads TGCAGCGTTGAAGGGACACAGAGAAGTGGCTACACCTTC.

The chain couples TRBV11-2 to TRBJ2-1; 9 nucleotides match TRBD2. Per germline, CDR1 SGHAT and CDR2 FQNNGV. After removal of 1 base from V and 8 bases from J, the junction contained 15 bases not matched to a gene. The CDR3 is 18 amino acids. The CDR3 DNA reads TGTGCCAGCAGCTTAGTTTTCGACGGCGGGAGGGCCAAGGATGAGCAGTTCTTC. The encoded protein is CASSLVFDGGRAKDEQFF.

This clone was observed a few times. The CDR3, as DNA: TGTGCCAGCAGCTTAGCGTACCCCTTAGCGGGAGTAGTCTATGAGCAGTTCTTC. Protein sequence: CASSLAYPLAGVVYEQFF. This sequence joins TRBV7-8 and TRBJ2-1; TRBD2 agrees at 9 bases. This CDR3 region has 18 residues. Trimming took 0 bases from V and 8 from J; bases not matched to a gene: 14. Germline CDR1 reads SGHVS; CDR2 reads FQNEAQ.